What follows is one TCR beta chain and its context. The data are from a study of CD8+CD57+ T cells in acquired aplastic anemia. Turning to the study itself: Sorted CD4+ and CD8+ cells yielded DNA averaging approximately 3 ug.

V lost 2 bases and J 2 bases, leaving 31 bases between the germline ends. Germline assignment: CDR1 MGHDK and CDR2 SYGVNS. The CDR3 covers 21 residues. Genomic DNA, serving as template, underwent TCR beta VDJ and CDR3 profiling. TCRdb reprocessed the reads via MiXCR and lists one record per CDR3 protein. The sample shows around 500,000 distinct CDR3 sequences, more than 25% of them seen only once. Previously, flow cytometry had revealed CD8+CD57+ cell expansion in the patients chosen for sequencing. Patients were treatment-naive when blood was sampled. Sequenced sample: sorted CD4+, CD8+, or CD8+CD57+ T cells (not recorded which) from PBMCs. The chain has TRBV25-1 and TRBJ2-7; perhaps TRBD2 as D (6 bases). This receptor was identified in a human donor with aplastic anemia. CDR3 in DNA: TGTGCCAGCAGTGAAGTCGTGCCAGCAACCCCGCGACTAGAAGTCCCCTACGAGCAGTACTTC. It is translated as CASSEVVPATPRLEVPYEQYF.